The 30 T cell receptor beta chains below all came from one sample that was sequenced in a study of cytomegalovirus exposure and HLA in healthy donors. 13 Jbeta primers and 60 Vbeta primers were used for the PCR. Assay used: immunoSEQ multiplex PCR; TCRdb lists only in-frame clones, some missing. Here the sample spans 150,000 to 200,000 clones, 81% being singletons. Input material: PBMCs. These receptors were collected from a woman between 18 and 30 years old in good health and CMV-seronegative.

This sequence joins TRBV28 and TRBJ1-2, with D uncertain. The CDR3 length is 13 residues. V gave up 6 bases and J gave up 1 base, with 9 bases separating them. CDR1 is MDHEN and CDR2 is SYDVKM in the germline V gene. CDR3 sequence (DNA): TGTGCCAGCAGGCCGACAAATAACTATGGCTACACCTTC. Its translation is CASRPTNNYGYTF.

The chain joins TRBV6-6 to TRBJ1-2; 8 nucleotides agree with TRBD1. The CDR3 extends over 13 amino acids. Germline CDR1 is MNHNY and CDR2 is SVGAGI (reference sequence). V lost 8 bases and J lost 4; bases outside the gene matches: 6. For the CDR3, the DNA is TGTGCCAGCTCTGGACAGGGTCCCTATGGCTACACCTTC. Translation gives CASSGQGPYGYTF.

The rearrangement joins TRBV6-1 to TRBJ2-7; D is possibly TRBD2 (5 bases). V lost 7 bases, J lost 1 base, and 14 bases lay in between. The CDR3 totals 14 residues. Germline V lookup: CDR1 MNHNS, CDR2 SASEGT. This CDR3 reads CASIIEAGSYEQYF. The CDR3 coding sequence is TGTGCCAGCATTATAGAGGCGGGTTCCTACGAGCAGTACTTC.

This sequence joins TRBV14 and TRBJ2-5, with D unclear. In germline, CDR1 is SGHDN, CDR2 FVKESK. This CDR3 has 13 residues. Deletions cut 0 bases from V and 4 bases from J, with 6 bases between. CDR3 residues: CASSQDRLETQYF. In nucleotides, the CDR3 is TGTGCCAGCAGCCAAGATAGATTAGAGACCCAGTACTTC.

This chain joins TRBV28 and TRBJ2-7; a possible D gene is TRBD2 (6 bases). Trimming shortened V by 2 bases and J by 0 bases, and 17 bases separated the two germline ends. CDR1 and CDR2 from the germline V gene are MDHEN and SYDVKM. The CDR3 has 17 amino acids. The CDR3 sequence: CASSLISDYQSSYEQYF. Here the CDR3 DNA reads TGTGCCAGCAGTTTAATTTCGGACTACCAAAGCTCCTACGAGCAGTACTTC.

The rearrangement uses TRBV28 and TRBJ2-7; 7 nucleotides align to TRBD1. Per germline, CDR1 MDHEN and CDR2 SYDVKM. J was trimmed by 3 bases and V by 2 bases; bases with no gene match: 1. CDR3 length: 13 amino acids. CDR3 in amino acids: CASSLPGGYEQYF. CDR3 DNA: TGTGCCAGCAGTTTACCAGGGGGCTACGAGCAGTACTTC.

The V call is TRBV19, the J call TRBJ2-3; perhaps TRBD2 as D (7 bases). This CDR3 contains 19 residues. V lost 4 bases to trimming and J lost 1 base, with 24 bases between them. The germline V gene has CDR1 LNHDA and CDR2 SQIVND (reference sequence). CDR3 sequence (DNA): TGTGCCAGTAGTACCTGGGCAATCAGAGGGGGGGACGGCACAGATACGCAGTATTTT. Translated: CASSTWAIRGGDGTDTQYF.

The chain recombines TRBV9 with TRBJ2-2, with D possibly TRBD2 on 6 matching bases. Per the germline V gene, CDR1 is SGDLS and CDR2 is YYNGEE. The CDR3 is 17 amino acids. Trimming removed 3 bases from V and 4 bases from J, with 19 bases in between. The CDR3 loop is CASSGAPLAFITGELFF. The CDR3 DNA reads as TGTGCCAGCAGCGGAGCCCCGCTAGCGTTCATCACCGGGGAGCTGTTTTTT.

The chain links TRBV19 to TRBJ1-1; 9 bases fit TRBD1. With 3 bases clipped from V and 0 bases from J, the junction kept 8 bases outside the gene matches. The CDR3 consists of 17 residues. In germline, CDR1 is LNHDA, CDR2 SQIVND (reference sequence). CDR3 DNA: TGTGCCAGTAGTATGTTCGGACAGGGGATCTTGAACACTGAAGCTTTCTTT. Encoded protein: CASSMFGQGILNTEAFF.

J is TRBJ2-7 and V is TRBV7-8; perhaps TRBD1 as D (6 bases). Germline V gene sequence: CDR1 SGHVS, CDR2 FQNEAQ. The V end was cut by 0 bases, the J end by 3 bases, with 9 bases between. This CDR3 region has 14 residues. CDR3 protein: CASSLARDIYEQYF. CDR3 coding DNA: TGTGCCAGCAGCTTAGCCCGGGACATCTACGAGCAGTACTTC.

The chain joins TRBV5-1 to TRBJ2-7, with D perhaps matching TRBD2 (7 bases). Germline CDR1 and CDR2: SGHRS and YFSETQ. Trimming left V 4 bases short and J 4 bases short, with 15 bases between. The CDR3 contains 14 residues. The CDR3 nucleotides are TGCGCCAGCAGCCAGCAGGGAGGGGGATACGAGCAGTACTTC. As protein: CASSQQGGGYEQYF.

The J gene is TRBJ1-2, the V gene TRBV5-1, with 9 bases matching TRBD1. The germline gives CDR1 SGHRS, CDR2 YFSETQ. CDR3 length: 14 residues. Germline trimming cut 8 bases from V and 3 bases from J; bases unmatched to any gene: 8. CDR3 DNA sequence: TGCGCCAGTAAGAGGGACAGGGTGGACTATGGCTACACCTTC. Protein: CASKRDRVDYGYTF.

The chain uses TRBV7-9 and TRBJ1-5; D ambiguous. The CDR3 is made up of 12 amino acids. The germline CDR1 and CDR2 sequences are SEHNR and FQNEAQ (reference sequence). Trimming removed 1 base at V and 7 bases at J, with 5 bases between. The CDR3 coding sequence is TGTGCCAGCAGCTTAGATGAGCAGCCCCAGCATTTT. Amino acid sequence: CASSLDEQPQHF. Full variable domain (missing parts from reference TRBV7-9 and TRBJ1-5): DTGVSQNPRHKITKRGQNVTFRCDPISEHNRLYWYRQTLGQGPEFLTYFQNEAQLEKSRLLSDRFSAERPKGSFSTLEIQRTEQGDSAMYLCASSLDEQPQHFGDGTRLSIL.

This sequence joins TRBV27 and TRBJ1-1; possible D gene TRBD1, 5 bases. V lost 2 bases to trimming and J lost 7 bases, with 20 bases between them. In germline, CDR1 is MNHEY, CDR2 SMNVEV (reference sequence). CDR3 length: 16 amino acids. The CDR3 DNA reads TGTGCCAGCAGTTTACACGCAGGGTCGGTTACGGGTGAAGCTTTCTTT. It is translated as CASSLHAGSVTGEAFF.

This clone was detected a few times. The DNA of the CDR3 is TGCAGCGTTGCTAGGACAGAGAACACTGAAGCTTTCTTT. The encoded protein is CSVARTENTEAFF. The rearrangement uses TRBV29-1 and TRBJ1-1; TRBD1 is a possible D gene (6 bases). CDR3 length: 13 residues. Germline V gives CDR1 SQVTM, CDR2 ANQGSEA. Trimming pared 4 bases from V and 1 base from J, leaving 10 bases between.

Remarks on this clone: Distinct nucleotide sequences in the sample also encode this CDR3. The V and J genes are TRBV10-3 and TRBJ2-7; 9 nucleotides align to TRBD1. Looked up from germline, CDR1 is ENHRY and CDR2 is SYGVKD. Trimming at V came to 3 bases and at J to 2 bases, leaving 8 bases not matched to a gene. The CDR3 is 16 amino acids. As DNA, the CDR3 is TGTGCCATCAGTGAAGTCACAGGGGGCCCGCCCTACGAGCAGTACTTC. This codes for CAISEVTGGPPYEQYF.

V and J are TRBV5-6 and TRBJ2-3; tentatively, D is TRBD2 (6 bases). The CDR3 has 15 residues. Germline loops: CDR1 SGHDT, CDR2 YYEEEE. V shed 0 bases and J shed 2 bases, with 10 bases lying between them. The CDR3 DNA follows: TGTGCCAGCAGCTTGGTAGCGGCACACACAGATACGCAGTATTTT. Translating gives CASSLVAAHTDTQYF.

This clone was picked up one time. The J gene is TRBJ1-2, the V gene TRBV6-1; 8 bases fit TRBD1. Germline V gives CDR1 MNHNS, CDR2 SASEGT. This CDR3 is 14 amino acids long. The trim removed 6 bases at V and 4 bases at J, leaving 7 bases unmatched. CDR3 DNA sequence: TGTGCCAGCAGAGACAGGGGTCGTGGCTATGGCTACACCTTC. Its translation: CASRDRGRGYGYTF.

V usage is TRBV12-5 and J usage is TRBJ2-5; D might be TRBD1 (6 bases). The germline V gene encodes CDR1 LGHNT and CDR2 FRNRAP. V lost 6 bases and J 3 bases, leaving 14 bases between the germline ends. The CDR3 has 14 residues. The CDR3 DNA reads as TGTGCTAGTGGCCAAAATTACAGGGAAGAGACCCAGTACTTC. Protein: CASGQNYREETQYF.

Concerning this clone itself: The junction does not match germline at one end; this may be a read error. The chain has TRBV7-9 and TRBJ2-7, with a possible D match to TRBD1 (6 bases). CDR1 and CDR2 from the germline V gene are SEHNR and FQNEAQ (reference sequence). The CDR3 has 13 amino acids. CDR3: CSSSRDRIYEQYF. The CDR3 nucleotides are TGTTCCAGCAGCCGCGACAGGATCTACGAGCAGTACTTC.

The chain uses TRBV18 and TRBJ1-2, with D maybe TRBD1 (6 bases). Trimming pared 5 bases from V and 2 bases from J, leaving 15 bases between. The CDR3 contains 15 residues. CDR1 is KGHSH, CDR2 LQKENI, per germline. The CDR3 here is CASSEQGGRNYGYTF. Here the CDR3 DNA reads TGTGCCAGCTCAGAACAGGGAGGGAGAAACTATGGCTACACCTTC. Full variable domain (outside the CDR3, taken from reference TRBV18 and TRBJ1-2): NAGVMQNPRHLVRRRGQEARLRCSPMKGHSHVYWYRQLPEEGLKFMVYLQKENIIDESGMPKERFSAEFPKEGPSILRIQQVVRGDSAAYFCASSEQGGRNYGYTFGSGTRLTVV.

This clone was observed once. The CDR3 sequence: CAINQQGDDTQYF. In DNA, the CDR3 is TGTGCCATCAATCAACAGGGGGACGATACGCAGTATTTT. The gene calls are TRBV10-3 and TRBJ2-3; the match to TRBD1 covers 8 bases. Germline CDR1 is ENHRY and CDR2 is SYGVKD. The CDR3 is made up of 13 amino acids. V lost 7 bases and J lost 6; bases outside the gene matches: 6.

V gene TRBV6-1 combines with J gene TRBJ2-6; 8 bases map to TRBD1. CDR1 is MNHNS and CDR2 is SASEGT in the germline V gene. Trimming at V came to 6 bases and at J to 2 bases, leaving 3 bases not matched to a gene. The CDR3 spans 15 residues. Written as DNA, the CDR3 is TGTGCCAGCAGGGCAGGGGGCGCTGGGGCCAACGTCCTGACTTTC. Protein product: CASRAGGAGANVLTF.

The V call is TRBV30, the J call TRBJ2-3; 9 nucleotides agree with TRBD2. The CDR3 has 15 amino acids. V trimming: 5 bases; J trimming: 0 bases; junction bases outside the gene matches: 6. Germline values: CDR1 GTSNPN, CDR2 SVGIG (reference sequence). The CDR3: CAWGRGGTSTDTQYF. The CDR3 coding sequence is TGTGCCTGGGGGCGGGGGGGGACTAGCACAGATACGCAGTATTTT. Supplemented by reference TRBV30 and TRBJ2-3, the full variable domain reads SQTIHQWPATLVQPVGSPLSLECTVEGTSNPNLYWYRQAAGRGLQLLFYSVGIGQISSEVPQNLSASRPQDRQFILSSKKLLLSDSGFYLCAWGRGGTSTDTQYFGPGTRLTVL.

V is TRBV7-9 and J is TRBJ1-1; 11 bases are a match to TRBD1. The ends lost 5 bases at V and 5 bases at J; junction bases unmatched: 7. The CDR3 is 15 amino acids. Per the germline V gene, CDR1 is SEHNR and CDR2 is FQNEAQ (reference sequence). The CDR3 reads CASSRGTGGWTEAFF. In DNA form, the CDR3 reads TGTGCCAGCAGCCGTGGGACAGGGGGTTGGACTGAAGCTTTCTTT.

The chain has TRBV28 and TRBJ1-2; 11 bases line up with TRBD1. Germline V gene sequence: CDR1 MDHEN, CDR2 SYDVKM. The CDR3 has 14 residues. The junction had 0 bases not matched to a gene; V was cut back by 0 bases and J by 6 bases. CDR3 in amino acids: CASSLWGQGDGYTF. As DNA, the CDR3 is TGTGCCAGCAGTTTATGGGGACAGGGGGATGGCTACACCTTC.

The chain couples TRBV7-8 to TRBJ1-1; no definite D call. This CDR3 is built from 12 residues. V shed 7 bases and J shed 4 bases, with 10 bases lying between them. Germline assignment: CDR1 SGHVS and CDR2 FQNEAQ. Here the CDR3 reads CASTPGSTEAFF. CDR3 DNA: TGTGCCAGCACCCCGGGGTCCACTGAAGCTTTCTTT. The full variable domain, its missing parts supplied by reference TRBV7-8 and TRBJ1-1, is GAGVSQSPRYKVAKRGQDVALRCDPISGHVSLFWYQQALGQGPEFLTYFQNEAQLDKSGLPSDRFFAERPEGSVSTLKIQRTQQEDSAVYLCASTPGSTEAFFGQGTRLTVV.

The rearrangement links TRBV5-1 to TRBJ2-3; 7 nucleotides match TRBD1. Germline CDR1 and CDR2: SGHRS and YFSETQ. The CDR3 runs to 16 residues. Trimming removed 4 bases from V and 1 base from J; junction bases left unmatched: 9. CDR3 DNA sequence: TGCGCCAGCAGCCTGACGGGACAGATAGGCACAGATACGCAGTATTTT. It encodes CASSLTGQIGTDTQYF.

CDR3: CASRHRGLETQYF. CDR3 in DNA: TGTGCCAGCAGACACAGGGGTCTAGAGACCCAGTACTTC. This chain joins TRBV6-1 and TRBJ2-5, with 7 positions matching TRBD1. V lost 6 bases and J lost 4; bases outside the gene matches: 5. This CDR3 is built from 13 residues. Germline CDR1 and CDR2: MNHNS and SASEGT.

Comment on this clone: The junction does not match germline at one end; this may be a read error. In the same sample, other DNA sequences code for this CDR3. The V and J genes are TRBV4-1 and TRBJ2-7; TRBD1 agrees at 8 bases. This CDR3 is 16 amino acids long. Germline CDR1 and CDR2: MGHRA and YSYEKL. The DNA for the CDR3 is TGCGCCAGCAGCCAAGTTGAGACAGGGGTATCCTACGAGCAGTATTTC. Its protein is CASSQVETGVSYEQYF.